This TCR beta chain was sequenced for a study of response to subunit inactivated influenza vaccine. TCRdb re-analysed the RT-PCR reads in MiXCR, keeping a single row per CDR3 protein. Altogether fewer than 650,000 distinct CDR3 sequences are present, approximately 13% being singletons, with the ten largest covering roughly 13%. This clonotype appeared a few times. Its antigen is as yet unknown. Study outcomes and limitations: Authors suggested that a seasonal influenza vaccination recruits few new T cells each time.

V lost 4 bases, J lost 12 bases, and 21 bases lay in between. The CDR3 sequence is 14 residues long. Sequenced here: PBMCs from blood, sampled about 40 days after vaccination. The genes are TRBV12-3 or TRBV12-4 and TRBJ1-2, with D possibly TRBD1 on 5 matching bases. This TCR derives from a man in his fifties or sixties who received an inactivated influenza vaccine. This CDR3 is CASSSDPTWDANTF. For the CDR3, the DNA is TGTGCCAGCAGTTCCGACCCAACCTGGGACGCCAACACCTTC.